The rows below give T cell receptor beta chains drawn from one sample of a study of CD8 T cells in ankylosing spondylitis. Via MiXCR, TCRdb re-called the 5' RACE reads, giving one row per CDR3 protein. The repertoire holds about 220,000 distinct CDR3 sequences, around 17% seen once, with 42% in the top ten. Sequencing was done on a sample of blood, either unsorted or a sorted T cell fraction (not recorded which). The receptors come from a male donor with ankylosing spondylitis. Both conserved end residues are part of each CDR3. Fields, in order: J gene, clone size, V gene, D gene, CDR3 DNA, CDR3 protein. D genes are given only for firm matches. Clone size, where shown, is once, few, many, or a class for clones that have expanded.

J gene: TRBJ2-3; clone size: -; V gene: TRBV5-6; D gene: TRBD2; CDR3 DNA: TGTGCCAGCACCAATGCAGGTGGGAGGGGAGATACGCAGTATTTT; CDR3 protein: CASTNAGGRGDTQYF
J gene: TRBJ2-1; clone size: few; V gene: TRBV20-1; D gene: -; CDR3 DNA: TGCAGTGCTAGAGACAAGGGACCTTACAATGAGCAGTTCTTC; CDR3 protein: CSARDKGPYNEQFF
J gene: TRBJ2-7; clone size: -; V gene: TRBV28; D gene: -; CDR3 DNA: TGTGCCAGCACCGCCCCTGAAGGTGGTGGGCAGTACTTC; CDR3 protein: CASTAPEGGGQYF
J gene: TRBJ1-1; clone size: -; V gene: TRBV6-5; D gene: TRBD1; CDR3 DNA: TGTGCCAGCAGTTATCTCCGGGACAGGGGTGAAGCTTTCTTT; CDR3 protein: CASSYLRDRGEAFF
J gene: TRBJ2-1; clone size: -; V gene: TRBV20-1; D gene: TRBD2; CDR3 DNA: TGCAGTGCTAGAGGGGAGCGGGGGGTCCCGGAATTCAATGAGCAGTTCTTC; CDR3 protein: CSARGERGVPEFNEQFF
J gene: TRBJ2-2; clone size: -; V gene: TRBV29-1; D gene: TRBD1; CDR3 DNA: TGCAGCGTTGAAGGGGGACAGGGTTGGATCCCCGGGGAGCTGTTTTTT; CDR3 protein: CSVEGGQGWIPGELFF
J gene: TRBJ1-1; clone size: few; V gene: TRBV5-1; D gene: -; CDR3 DNA: TGCGCCAGCACCGACCCCACGGGGGTGAACACTGAAGCTTTCTTT; CDR3 protein: CASTDPTGVNTEAFF
J gene: TRBJ2-2; clone size: -; V gene: TRBV11-2; D gene: -; CDR3 DNA: TGTGCCAGCAGCTTAACAGGGCGCGAAGAGGCCGGGGAGCTGTTTTTT; CDR3 protein: CASSLTGREEAGELFF
J gene: TRBJ1-2; clone size: many; V gene: TRBV11-3; D gene: -; CDR3 DNA: TGTGCCAGCAGCGTATCAGCGAACTATGGCTACACCTTC; CDR3 protein: CASSVSANYGYTF
J gene: TRBJ2-7; clone size: many; V gene: TRBV12-3/TRBV12-4; D gene: -; CDR3 DNA: TGTGCCAGCAGCTCAGGGGTTTACGAGCAGTACTTC; CDR3 protein: CASSSGVYEQYF
J gene: TRBJ2-1; clone size: few; V gene: TRBV11-3; D gene: TRBD1; CDR3 DNA: TGTGCCAGCAGCTTAGGGGACAGGGTGTACAATGAGCAGTTCTTC; CDR3 protein: CASSLGDRVYNEQFF
J gene: TRBJ1-2; clone size: -; V gene: TRBV9; D gene: -; CDR3 DNA: TGTGCCAGCACCGAGACCTGGGTTGGCGGCTACACCTTC; CDR3 protein: CASTETWVGGYTF
J gene: TRBJ2-7; clone size: -; V gene: TRBV12-3/TRBV12-4; D gene: TRBD1; CDR3 DNA: TGTGCCAGCAGTTCCCGGGACAGGGTCCACGAGCAGTACTTC; CDR3 protein: CASSSRDRVHEQYF
J gene: TRBJ2-1; clone size: -; V gene: TRBV4-2; D gene: TRBD1; CDR3 DNA: TGTGCCAGCAGCCAAGAACCGCCTGGACAGGGTATCGATGAGCAGTTCTTC; CDR3 protein: CASSQEPPGQGIDEQFF
J gene: TRBJ1-4; clone size: few; V gene: TRBV2; D gene: TRBD1; CDR3 DNA: TGTGCCAGCACACAGGGGGAATCAACTAATGAAAAACTGTTTTTT; CDR3 protein: CASTQGESTNEKLFF
J gene: TRBJ1-6; clone size: -; V gene: TRBV13; D gene: -; CDR3 DNA: TGTGCCAGCAGCTTAGGCCCGGGGGGCGCTTATAATTCACCCCTCCACTTT; CDR3 protein: CASSLGPGGAYNSPLHF
J gene: TRBJ1-5; clone size: -; V gene: TRBV28; D gene: -; CDR3 DNA: TGTGCCAGTTGGAGGAGGGCAAATAGCAATCAGCCCCAGCATTTT; CDR3 protein: CASWRRANSNQPQHF
J gene: TRBJ2-6; clone size: -; V gene: TRBV6-5; D gene: -; CDR3 DNA: TGTGCCAGCAGTTATCACGCGTCTGGGGCCAACGTCCTGACTTTC; CDR3 protein: CASSYHASGANVLTF
J gene: TRBJ1-2; clone size: few; V gene: TRBV7-9; D gene: -; CDR3 DNA: TGTGCCAGCAGCTTAGGCATCGGGACACAACCCTACACCTTC; CDR3 protein: CASSLGIGTQPYTF
J gene: TRBJ2-3; clone size: -; V gene: TRBV5-6; D gene: -; CDR3 DNA: TGTGCCAGCAGCCGGGGCAGAGACGCAGATACGCAGTATTTT; CDR3 protein: CASSRGRDADTQYF
J gene: TRBJ1-2; clone size: -; V gene: TRBV4-1; D gene: -; CDR3 DNA: TGCGCCAGCAGCCACAGGGACGGTCCTCTCCCCTATGGCTACACCTTC; CDR3 protein: CASSHRDGPLPYGYTF
J gene: TRBJ2-1; clone size: few; V gene: TRBV7-3; D gene: -; CDR3 DNA: TGTGCCAGCAGCTCGGGGGTACCCCGCTCCTACAATGAGCAGTTCTTC; CDR3 protein: CASSSGVPRSYNEQFF
J gene: TRBJ1-1; clone size: -; V gene: TRBV6-1; D gene: -; CDR3 DNA: TGTGCCAGCAGCCCCACTTGGAGGGGCGAGTATGGCACTGAAGCTTTCTTT; CDR3 protein: CASSPTWRGEYGTEAFF